These 10 T cell receptor beta chains came from one sample sequenced in a study of cytomegalovirus exposure and HLA in healthy donors. PCR involved 60 Vbeta and 13 Jbeta primers. The method was immunoSEQ multiplex PCR; TCRdb's version includes in-frame clones alone and lacks a portion of them. This table holds more than 85,000 clones, roughly 82% found once. The sequenced material came from PBMCs. The receptors originated from a young woman in good health and CMV-seronegative.

The chain is built from TRBV2 and TRBJ2-2, with 9 nucleotides matching TRBD1. The CDR3 has 17 residues. Trimming cost V 6 bases and J 6 bases; bases outside gene matches: 14. CDR1 and CDR2 from the germline V gene are SNHLY and FYNNEI. CDR3: CASRKTGGAIRSGELFF. DNA of the CDR3: TGTGCCAGCAGGAAAACAGGGGGCGCCATTAGGTCCGGGGAGCTGTTTTTT.

The V call is TRBV7-2, the J call TRBJ2-2, with 7 bases aligning to TRBD2. Germline V gene lookup returns CDR1 SGHTA and CDR2 FQGNSA. The CDR3 has 15 residues. Trimming took 1 base from V and 6 from J; bases not matched to a gene: 5. CDR3 loop: CASSLVPGRAGELFF. In nucleotides, the CDR3 is TGTGCCAGCAGCTTAGTTCCGGGGAGGGCCGGGGAGCTGTTTTTT.

The chain couples TRBV10-3 to TRBJ2-5; D perhaps matches TRBD1 (5 bases). V gave up 0 bases and J gave up 8 bases, with 13 bases separating them. In germline, CDR1 is ENHRY, CDR2 SYGVKD. The CDR3 runs to 14 residues. The CDR3 region has the DNA TGTGCCATCAGTGAGTCAAACAGCAGGGTCACCCAGTACTTC. Translating it yields CAISESNSRVTQYF.

A few counts support this clone. The V call is TRBV6-6, the J call TRBJ2-7, with a weak D call TRBD2 (6 bases). The CDR3 runs 14 residues. V shed 9 bases and J shed 7 bases, with 22 bases lying between them. Germline CDR1 is MNHNY and CDR2 is SVGAGI (reference sequence). CDR3 region: CASLQEPPAGEQYF. The CDR3 DNA sequence: TGTGCCAGTCTCCAGGAACCACCGGCGGGGGAGCAGTACTTC.

The chain employs TRBV7-8 and TRBJ1-5; 8 bases line up with TRBD1. Germline V gene sequence: CDR1 SGHVS, CDR2 FQNEAQ. CDR3 length equals 15 residues. V trimming: 3 bases; J trimming: 4 bases; junction bases outside the gene matches: 5. CDR3 in amino acids: CASSLGQAINQPQHF. The CDR3 DNA reads as TGTGCCAGCAGCTTGGGACAGGCGATAAATCAGCCCCAGCATTTT.

V and J are TRBV4-2 and TRBJ2-1, with 13 bases that match TRBD2. Germline trimming cut 2 bases from V and 3 bases from J; bases unmatched to any gene: 7. The CDR3 length is 18 residues. Germline CDR1 reads LGHNA; CDR2 reads YNFKEQ. The CDR3 DNA follows: TGTGCCAGCAGCCAAAATATTGGGACTAGCGGGATCTACAATGAGCAGTTCTTC. It yields the protein CASSQNIGTSGIYNEQFF.

This clone appeared once. V and J are TRBV5-4 and TRBJ2-1; 16 bases are shared with TRBD2. V lost 3 bases and J lost 6; bases outside the gene matches: 3. Looked up from germline, CDR1 is SGHNT and CDR2 is YYREEE (reference sequence). CDR3 length equals 16 residues. CDR3 region: CASSSGTSGRANEQFF. Written as DNA, the CDR3 is TGTGCCAGCAGCTCCGGGACTAGCGGGAGGGCCAATGAGCAGTTCTTC. The entire variable domain, with the rest obtained from reference TRBV5-4 and TRBJ2-1, is as follows: ETGVTQSPTHLIKTRGQQVTLRCSSQSGHNTVSWYQQALGQGPQFIFQYYREEENGRGNFPPRFSGLQFPNYSSELNVNALELDDSALYLCASSSGTSGRANEQFFGPGTRLTVL.

This chain connects TRBV7-3 to TRBJ2-7, with D tentatively TRBD1 (5 bases). This CDR3 comprises 13 residues. The germline V and J ends were trimmed by 5 bases and 1 base, with 9 bases remaining between them. Germline V gives CDR1 SGHTA, CDR2 FQGTGA. CDR3 nucleotides: TGTGCCAGCAGCCCTAGGGGATCCTACGAGCAGTACTTC. Translating gives CASSPRGSYEQYF.

This clone was counted once. The chain uses TRBV7-9 and TRBJ2-5; D is perhaps TRBD2 (6 bases). The V gene's germline CDR1 is SEHNR and CDR2 FQNEAQ (reference sequence). The CDR3 spans 15 residues. V lost 1 base to trimming and J lost 5 bases, with 14 bases between them. CDR3 DNA: TGTGCCAGCAGCTTAGTCTCTGCTCGGGAGGAGACCCAGTACTTC. This codes for CASSLVSAREETQYF. Full variable domain (rest looked up from reference TRBV7-9 and TRBJ2-5): DTGVSQNPRHKITKRGQNVTFRCDPISEHNRLYWYRQTLGQGPEFLTYFQNEAQLEKSRLLSDRFSAERPKGSFSTLEIQRTEQGDSAMYLCASSLVSAREETQYFGPGTRLLVL.

This clone was detected only a few times. The V gene is TRBV27, the J gene TRBJ2-7; TRBD2 is a possible D gene (5 bases). Trimming shortened V by 2 bases and J by 0 bases, and 8 bases separated the two germline ends. Germline CDR1 and CDR2: MNHEY and SMNVEV (reference sequence). CDR3 length: 14 residues. The CDR3 loop is CASSLRGVSYEQYF. The CDR3 DNA reads TGTGCCAGCAGTTTACGGGGAGTCTCCTACGAGCAGTACTTC.